This is a list of T cell receptor beta chains from one sample in a study of blood T cell repertoires in COVID-19. Produced via immunoSEQ multiplex PCR; TCRdb's table is partial and in-frame only. In the table there are approximately 300,000 clones, more than 70% of which are singletons. Sample: peripheral blood. Every receptor here comes from a woman between 50 and 59 years old with acute or convalescent COVID-19. CDR3s include the opening cysteine and the closing phenylalanine or tryptophan. The D gene is left open where the match is weak. The size entry is marked missing in some rows and otherwise reads once, few, many or a size class.

TRBJ2-1 | once | TRBD2 | TRBV7-6 | TGTGCCAGCAGCCCGGGGGGGATGAGCGCTTACAATGAGCAGTTCTTC | CASSPGGMSAYNEQFF
TRBJ2-1 | NA | TRBD2 | TRBV5-6 | TGTGCCAGCAGCTTGAAGCGGGAGTGGTACAATGAGCAGTTCTTC | CASSLKREWYNEQFF
TRBJ2-1 | NA | NA | TRBV7-3 | TGTGCCAGCAGCCAACAGGGTGGGGAGCAGTTCTTC | CASSQQGGEQFF
TRBJ2-7 | many | NA | TRBV4-1 | TGCGCCAGCAGCCTGACAATTGGGGGCTTTGGGTACGAGCAGTACTTC | CASSLTIGGFGYEQYF
TRBJ1-5 | NA | NA | TRBV6-2/TRBV6-3 | TGTGCCAGCAGTTACGTTTCCCGGGGGAGCAATCAGCCCCAGCATTTT | CASSYVSRGSNQPQHF
TRBJ2-1 | NA | TRBD2 | TRBV9 | TGTGCCAGCAGCGTAGCTCCAGCGGGGTCGTACAATGAGCAGTTCTTC | CASSVAPAGSYNEQFF
TRBJ2-7 | NA | TRBD2 | TRBV5-4 | TGTGCCAGCAGCTTGGGCGGGGGACTGTCCTACGAGCAGTACTTC | CASSLGGGLSYEQYF
TRBJ1-2 | NA | TRBD1 | TRBV18 | TGTGCCAGCTCACCCCCGGGACAGATCTATGGCTACACCTTC | CASSPPGQIYGYTF
TRBJ2-5 | NA | NA | TRBV19 | TGTGCCAGTAGAGGCCCGCAGGGTAAAGAGACCCAGTACTTC | CASRGPQGKETQYF
TRBJ2-2 | NA | NA | TRBV3-1/TRBV3-2 | TGTGCCAGCAGCCAAGCTTTCACCGGGGAGCTGTTTTTT | CASSQAFTGELFF
TRBJ2-7 | NA | NA | TRBV11-2 | TGTGCCAGCAGCTTAAGCATATCATCCTACGAGCAGTACTTC | CASSLSISSYEQYF
TRBJ2-5 | NA | TRBD1 | TRBV6-6 | TGTGCCAGCAGTTACGTACAGGGGCACCGGGAGACCCAGTACTTC | CASSYVQGHRETQYF
TRBJ1-2 | NA | NA | TRBV10-3 | TGTGCCATCAGTGGTCAGGGTGATGGCTACACCTTC | CAISGQGDGYTF
TRBJ2-1 | NA | NA | TRBV24-1 | TGTGCCACCAGTGGACCCCGGGACTCCTACTACAATGAGCAGTTCTTC | CATSGPRDSYYNEQFF
TRBJ1-1 | NA | NA | TRBV7-2 | TGTGCCAGCAGCTGGACGGCCGGGGCTGAAGCTTTCTTT | CASSWTAGAEAFF
TRBJ1-5 | NA | NA | TRBV7-9 | TGTGCCAGCAGCTTAGAAGGGGCTCAGCCCCAGCATTTT | CASSLEGAQPQHF
TRBJ2-1 | NA | NA | TRBV7-2 | TGTGCCAGCAGCTTACAGGAACCGCCCTACAATGAGCAGTTCTTC | CASSLQEPPYNEQFF
TRBJ2-7 | NA | NA | TRBV5-6 | TGTGCCAGCAGCTTGGTGTCTTACGAGCAGTACTTC | CASSLVSYEQYF
TRBJ1-5 | NA | TRBD1 | TRBV7-2 | TGTGCCAGCAGCTTTCGGGGTCCAGGGGGCGGAAGCAATCAGCCCCAGCATTTT | CASSFRGPGGGSNQPQHF
TRBJ1-1 | NA | NA | TRBV5-1 | TGCGCCAGCAGCTTGGAGGGCAGGGGAGTCACTGAAGCTTTCTTT | CASSLEGRGVTEAFF
TRBJ2-5 | NA | NA | TRBV19 | TGTGCCAGTAGTAACGGACAGACGAACCAAGAGACCCAGTACTTC | CASSNGQTNQETQYF
TRBJ2-5 | few | TRBD1 | TRBV5-8 | TGTGCCAGCAGCTACCTTGGGTCCGGACAGGGATTACAAGAGACCCAGTACTTC | CASSYLGSGQGLQETQYF
TRBJ1-2 | few | TRBD1 | TRBV10-3 | TGTGCCATCAGTGAACAGGGGGCATGGAACGGCTACACCTTC | CAISEQGAWNGYTF
TRBJ2-7 | NA | TRBD1 | TRBV28 | TGTGCCAGCAGTCGGCCAGGGACAGGGAGGTACGAGCAGTACTTC | CASSRPGTGRYEQYF
TRBJ2-1 | NA | NA | TRBV7-9 | TGTGCCAGCAGCTTGACTAGTTGGGAGCAGTTCTTC | CASSLTSWEQFF
TRBJ2-2 | once | NA | TRBV6-5 | TGTGCCAGCAGCACTTCCGGGACTTCTGACGGGGAGCTGTTTTTT | CASSTSGTSDGELFF
TRBJ2-7 | NA | TRBD1 | TRBV7-2 | TGTGCCAGCAGCTCATATGACAGGGGATCCTACGAGCAGTACTTC | CASSSYDRGSYEQYF
TRBJ2-7 | NA | NA | TRBV6-5 | TGTGCCAGCCTGAAGAGGGAATACGAGCAGTACTTC | CASLKREYEQYF
TRBJ2-5 | NA | TRBD1 | TRBV11-2 | TGTGCCAGCAGCTTCCTGACAGGGGGGCGAGAGACCCAGTACTTC | CASSFLTGGRETQYF
TRBJ2-5 | NA | TRBD1 | TRBV11-3 | TGTGCCAGCAGCTTTTTGACAGGGCCTCAAGAGACCCAGTACTTC | CASSFLTGPQETQYF
TRBJ2-3 | NA | TRBD2 | TRBV27 | TGTGCCAGCACCCAGACTAGCGGGATAACAGATACGCAGTATTTT | CASTQTSGITDTQYF
TRBJ2-5 | NA | TRBD2 | TRBV5-4 | TGTGCCAGCAGCTCCGGGACTAGCGGGGAACAAGAGACCCAGTACTTC | CASSSGTSGEQETQYF
TRBJ1-4 | few | TRBD1 | TRBV5-1 | TGCGCCAGCAGCCCGGACAGGGGGGAGGAAAAACTGTTTTTT | CASSPDRGEEKLFF
TRBJ1-2 | NA | NA | TRBV28 | TGTGCCAGCAGTTTTCCGAGGAAAGGTCCCTATGGCTACACCTTC | CASSFPRKGPYGYTF
TRBJ1-5 | NA | TRBD1 | TRBV3-1/TRBV3-2 | TGTGCCAGCAGCTACGGACAGGGTGGTCAGCCCCAGCATTTT | CASSYGQGGQPQHF
TRBJ1-5 | NA | NA | TRBV30 | TGTGCCTGGAGTGGGGGCGTCACCGCGCCTAGCAATCAGCCCCAGCATTTT | CAWSGGVTAPSNQPQHF
TRBJ1-1 | few | NA | TRBV5-1 | TGCGCCAGCAGCCCCGGAGTTCTCACTGAAGCTTTCTTT | CASSPGVLTEAFF